The text below deals with one T cell receptor beta chain. Its antigen has not been determined. No base-level quality is on record; no much larger clone is a single base apart. Each collaborating institution followed its own protocols to collect whole blood in K2EDTA tubes. For TCRbeta analysis, collaborators shipped samples in one of three forms: frozen whole blood, isolated PBMCs, or DNA extracted from either of those sample types. The sample comes from a study of blood T cell repertoires in COVID-19 (dated by TCRdb to about 2020). Turning to the overall study: Samples covering the acute and convalescent phases of COVID-19 were provided by collaborators in the United States, Italy and Spain. The material from the prospective study consisted of cDNA or gDNA derived from T cells, B-cell-depleted T cells, or PBMCs. Deeply sampled blood TCRbeta repertoires from subjects exposed to, actively infected with, or recovered from COVID-19 were included in the dataset. The repertoires were released in a freely available public database meant as a resource for research on the immune response to SARS-CoV-2. The samples were drawn from two sources: the first 160 participants of the ongoing ImmuneRACE study, and 1,000 to 1,500 subjects contributed by 6 global collaborators. A de-identified subject ID, COVID-19 status, age in years and sex were almost always included in the sample metadata. Where available, HLA class I and class II types were taken from metadata supplied by the sample provider and were not determined by assay-based typing. What the research found in general, with its limitations: The amount of clinical and demographic metadata varied by source and participant and was provided uncurated.

TCRbeta CDR3 regions were amplified from genomic DNA by means of the immunoSEQ Assay, a bias-controlled multiplex PCR. Per the original workflow: The number of nucleated cells in each sample was estimated from the amplification of reference gene primers within the assay. To quantify the absolute abundance of each unique TCRbeta CDR3 rearrangement, sequence reads were collapsed and filtered. For each sample, productive Simpson clonality was calculated by taking the square root of Simpson's diversity index across productive rearrangements. TCRdb re-hosts the immuneACCESS table, in-frame sequences only. Its copies lack some clones; in the studies checked, an unresolved V gene accounts for under half of them, and the cause for the rest is not known. That table furnishes V, J and clone size, whereas the DNA furnished D and trimming. The sample table holds 200,000 to 250,000 clones, of which around 88% were seen once. The ten largest clones capture over 9% of the sample.

The V and J ends are trimmed by 5 bases and 5 bases, leaving 15 bases between them. Looking up the germline V gene yields CDR1 MDHEN and CDR2 SYDVKM. Spanning cysteine to phenylalanine, the CDR3 consists of 14 amino acids. The CDR3 DNA has 42 bases and is translated from base 1. The TCR was taken from an older man with acute or convalescent COVID-19. The sequenced sample was peripheral blood. The sequence links TRBV28 to TRBJ1-1; TRBD1 is a possible D gene, resting on 5 matching bases. For the CDR3, the sequence is CASSPPPGGTEAFF. The nucleotides are TGTGCCAGCAGTCCCCCTCCGGGGGGTACTGAAGCTTTCTTT.